The rows below give T cell receptor beta chains drawn from one sample of a study of blood T cell repertoires in COVID-19. Assay used: immunoSEQ multiplex PCR; TCRdb lists only in-frame clones, some missing. The data show some 100,000 clones, around 80% seen once. Material: peripheral blood. These receptors all come from a man between 70 and 80 years old with acute or convalescent COVID-19. Each CDR3 is given without its conserved first and last residue.

V: TRBV7-2; length: 13; J: TRBJ2-6; CDR3: ASSPIASGANVLT
V: TRBV4-3; length: 14; J: TRBJ2-3; CDR3: ASSLERDRGADTQY
V: TRBV20-1; length: 11; J: TRBJ2-7; CDR3: SASRTGGREQY
V: TRBV19; length: 13; J: TRBJ1-6; CDR3: ASSDRGSYNSPLH
V: TRBV12-5; length: 12; J: TRBJ1-1; CDR3: ASGGGPSNTEAF
V: TRBV7-9; length: 13; J: TRBJ1-5; CDR3: ASSLAQGENQPQH
V: TRBV24-1; length: 15; J: TRBJ2-1; CDR3: ATSDLRGTSGNNEQF
V: TRBV12-3/TRBV12-4; length: 9; J: TRBJ2-5; CDR3: ASSSGETQY
V: TRBV30; length: 13; J: TRBJ2-3; CDR3: AWSSGTGITDTQY
V: TRBV7-8; length: 11; J: TRBJ2-2; CDR3: ASSLRGTGELF
V: TRBV7-2; length: 11; J: TRBJ1-2; CDR3: ASSSEYNYGYT
V: TRBV7-8; length: 13; J: TRBJ1-5; CDR3: ASSTNRGPSQPQH
V: TRBV2; length: 11; J: TRBJ1-5; CDR3: ASSEDSGQPQH
V: TRBV6-5; length: 12; J: TRBJ2-5; CDR3: ASTLRGGGETQY
V: TRBV11-2; length: 12; J: TRBJ2-7; CDR3: ASSLVPSSYEQY
V: TRBV2; length: 16; J: TRBJ1-2; CDR3: ASPAAGGTEQNHYGYT
V: TRBV2; length: 11; J: TRBJ1-1; CDR3: ASSEGAGTEAF
V: TRBV15; length: 15; J: TRBJ2-5; CDR3: ATSREVPSGAQETQY
V: TRBV14; length: 15; J: TRBJ2-1; CDR3: ASSQEAPTRTLNEQF
V: TRBV2; length: 9; J: TRBJ2-7; CDR3: ASSYSYEQY
V: TRBV4-1; length: 15; J: TRBJ1-1; CDR3: ASSPSRQGARNTEAF
V: TRBV9; length: 14; J: TRBJ2-1; CDR3: ASSVSGGGALNEQF
V: TRBV6-5; length: 9; J: TRBJ1-1; CDR3: ASRRTGEAF
V: TRBV7-8; length: 13; J: TRBJ2-7; CDR3: ASSARGLSSYEQY
V: TRBV5-4; length: 14; J: TRBJ2-3; CDR3: ASSLDGGQGTDTQY
V: TRBV6-5; length: 12; J: TRBJ2-1; CDR3: ASSTLDAGDEQF
V: TRBV2; length: 10; J: TRBJ2-3; CDR3: ASRASGDTQY
V: TRBV5-1; length: 13; J: TRBJ1-2; CDR3: ASSVGTLKPYGYT
V: TRBV21-1; length: 15; J: TRBJ1-3; CDR3: ASSNGKGTFIDEGIY
V: TRBV27; length: 15; J: TRBJ2-3; CDR3: ASLEQAGRGDTDTQY
V: TRBV5-4; length: 15; J: TRBJ2-3; CDR3: ASSDRLAGSSTDTQY
V: TRBV9; length: 14; J: TRBJ2-7; CDR3: ASSVSGTGGNYEQY
V: TRBV28; length: 14; J: TRBJ2-3; CDR3: ASSRYSGRASDTQY
V: TRBV24-1; length: 16; J: TRBJ2-6; CDR3: ATSDHRLTSSGANVLT
V: TRBV25-1; length: 12; J: TRBJ1-4; CDR3: ASSDRGIVEKLF
V: TRBV7-6; length: 14; J: TRBJ2-1; CDR3: ASSPRSSGRGNEQF
V: TRBV5-4; length: 13; J: TRBJ2-5; CDR3: ASSLETRQKETQY
V: TRBV2; length: 11; J: TRBJ2-4; CDR3: ASSESLAPIRY
V: TRBV3-1/TRBV3-2; length: 11; J: TRBJ1-3; CDR3: ASSQGRGGTIY
V: TRBV27; length: 11; J: TRBJ2-7; CDR3: ASSPRGAYEQY
V: TRBV4-1; length: 12; J: TRBJ2-2; CDR3: ASSQGQYTGELF
V: TRBV10-3; length: 12; J: TRBJ1-5; CDR3: AISEGGENQPQH
V: TRBV5-1; length: 12; J: TRBJ2-7; CDR3: ASSLVDSGYEQY